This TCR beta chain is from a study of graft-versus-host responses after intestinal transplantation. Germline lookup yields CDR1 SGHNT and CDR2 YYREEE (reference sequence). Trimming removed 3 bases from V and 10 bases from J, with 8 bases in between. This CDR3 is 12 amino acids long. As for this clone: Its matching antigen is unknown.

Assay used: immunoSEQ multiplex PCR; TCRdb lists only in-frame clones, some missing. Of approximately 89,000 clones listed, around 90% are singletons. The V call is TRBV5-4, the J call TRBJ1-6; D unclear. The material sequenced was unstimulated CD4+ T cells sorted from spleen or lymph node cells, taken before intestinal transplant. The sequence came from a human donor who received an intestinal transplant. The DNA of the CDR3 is TGTGCCAGCAGCTCCTCCGGGTCACCCCTCCACTTT. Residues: CASSSSGSPLHF.